This T cell receptor (beta chain) was sequenced for a study of OX40 agonist ivuxolimab in advanced cancers. This CDR3 is 12 amino acids long. Trimming removed 6 bases from V and 7 bases from J; junction bases left unmatched: 4. CDR1 MNHNS and CDR2 SASEGT come from the germline V gene. Sequenced by immunoSEQ multiplex PCR; TCRdb stores in-frame clones only, minus some. The data show tens of thousands of clones, under 90% seen once. The chain is built from TRBV6-1 and TRBJ2-7; 9 nucleotides line up with TRBD2. The clonotype was recovered from an adult with an advanced solid tumor such as melanoma, head and neck, liver or kidney cancer. The source material was CD4+ or CD8+ T cells sorted from blood, sampled in a trial of the OX40 agonist ivuxolimab. Written as DNA, the CDR3 is TGTGCCAGCAGGCGGACTAGCGTTGAGCAGTACTTC. Translation gives CASRRTSVEQYF.